Sequencing of this TCR beta chain was carried out in a study of T-cell memory formation after mild COVID-19. Turning to the study itself: The TCR clusters were mostly specific to one donor.

Study-wide points: For contracting clones, CD4+ ones sat mainly in CM and EM, CD8+ in EMRA.

V lost 6 bases to trimming and J lost 2 bases; unmatched junction nucleotides: 4. The CDR3 totals 14 residues. TCRdb recomputed calls from the 5' RACE reads with MiXCR, one row per CDR3 protein. The sample carries hundreds of thousands of distinct CDR3 sequences, around 13% recorded once. As for this clonotype: Antigen unknown.

The rearrangement uses TRBV12-3 or TRBV12-4 and TRBJ2-3; 8 nucleotides match TRBD1. The specimen was PBMCs or a T cell subset sorted from them (not recorded which). This TCR was recovered from a man younger than 30 who had mild COVID-19 (a few samples of this study predate the infection). Cell type and time point are not known. The CDR3 nucleotides read TGTGCCAGCAGCGGACAGGGCTTCACAGATACGCAGTATTTT. It yields the protein CASSGQGFTDTQYF.